This paragraph reports one TCR beta chain. These data originate in a study of T cells in women clearing cervical HPV infection. The wider study: Donors had HPV16-related CIN3 or worse; 2 had invasive cancer.

Here immunoSEQ multiplex PCR was the method, and the copy in TCRdb shows in-frame clones only, minus some. Here the sample table reports roughly 30,000 clones. The sequenced sample was blood buffy coat. This sequence originates from a woman between 18 and 70 years old with a cervical HPV16 infection that either progressed to CIN3+ or cleared (not recorded which).

The part of the CDR3 DNA that was read is TGTGCCAGCAGGAATCAGGCAGGGGGGAACGGCGAG. This translates into CASRNQAGGNGE. The full CDR3 sequence reads CASRNQAGGNGEQYF. The chain couples TRBV7-6 to TRBJ2-7, with D possibly matching TRBD1 (7 bases). The read falls 3 residues short of the CDR3 end, and the missing part is taken from the germline J gene. Germline V gene lookup returns CDR1 SGHVS and CDR2 FNYEAQ. V dropped 6 bases and J dropped 6 bases, with 21 bases sitting between them. This CDR3 comprises 15 residues. The full variable domain, with the rest looked up from reference TRBV7-6 and TRBJ2-7, is GAGVSQSPRYKVTKRGQDVALRCDPISGHVSLYWYRQALGQGPEFLTYFNYEAQQDKSGLPNDRFSAERPEGSISTLTIQRTEQRDSAMYRCASRNQAGGNGEQYFGPGTRLTVT.